This TCR beta chain is from a study of blood T cell repertoires in COVID-19. Looking at the study overall: The United States, Italy and Spain provided the acute and convalescent COVID-19 samples. In each case, the material was cDNA or gDNA derived from T cells, B-cell-depleted T cells, or PBMCs.

In the authors' workflow: Reference gene primer amplification in the assay estimated nucleated cell counts. Some clones are missing from TCRdb's copy, which holds only in-frame ones; the method was immunoSEQ multiplex PCR. The DNA was the basis for D and trimming; V, J and clone size are from that table. The sample shows 150,000 or so clones, over 80% of them seen only once. V lost 5 bases and J lost 3; bases outside the gene matches: 1. Per germline, CDR1 SGHAT and CDR2 FQNNGV. The CDR3 runs to 15 residues. The sequence derives from an older man with acute or convalescent COVID-19. The rearrangement joins TRBV11-2 to TRBJ2-2, with 12 bases matching TRBD2. Sequenced: peripheral blood. This CDR3 is CASSTSGGHTGELFF. The CDR3 coding sequence is TGTGCCAGCAGCACTAGCGGGGGGCACACCGGGGAGCTGTTTTTT.